The entry below describes one T cell receptor (beta chain). Its target is not known. The sample originates from a study of cytomegalovirus exposure and HLA in healthy donors. Study-level information: There were fewer than 130 million unique TCR beta sequences, drawn from 150 million to 200 million T cells, in an earlier analysis. General observations from the study: Solely CMV serostatus was available to characterize immune exposure.

A multiplex PCR was run with 60 Vbeta primers and 13 Jbeta primers. Assay used: immunoSEQ multiplex PCR; TCRdb lists only in-frame clones, some missing. This sample has 85,000 to 130,000 clones, with 60% to 80% found just once. The sequence was obtained from a boy younger than 18 in good health and CMV-seronegative. The sample consisted of PBMCs.

CDR3 loop: CASRDSSYNSPLHF. The CDR3 nucleotides read TGCGCCAGCAGGGACAGCTCCTATAATTCACCCCTCCACTTT. The chain employs TRBV10-1 and TRBJ1-6; weak D call: TRBD1 (6 bases). Trimming took off 6 bases at V and 0 bases at J, with 6 bases between the two ends. From germline, CDR1 is WNHNN and CDR2 SYGVQD (reference sequence). The CDR3 spans 14 residues.